This T cell receptor beta chain was recorded in a study of neurological immune-mediated disorders. Notes on the study in general: The greatest degree of TCR clonal expansion was observed in HTLV-1-associated myelopathy, with the lowest in multiple sclerosis, below that of healthy controls. No CDR3 amino acid sequences were shared by expanded clones across subjects, suggesting private repertoires in all groups.

Synthesis of cDNA used 5'RACE (with 10-nucleotide random UMIs). TCRdb itself ran the 5' RACE reads through MiXCR, one entry per CDR3 protein. The sample gives roughly 61,000 distinct CDR3 sequences, roughly 10% of which show up once; around 6.7% is in the top ten. This clonotype was detected ten times or more. As yet, its antigen is unknown. The V gene's germline CDR1 is MDHEN and CDR2 SYDVKM. Trimming removed 5 bases from V and 0 bases from J, with 8 bases in between. The CDR3 is made up of 14 amino acids. Specified time point: longitudinal time-point 1 (baseline). The unsorted libraries were made from 2 million PBMCs kept at -80 C.

This TCR came from a male donor with HTLV-1-associated myelopathy (HAM/TSP). Sequencing input: PBMCs. The chain recombines TRBV28 with TRBJ2-1; D is uncertain. CDR3 residues: CASSTPSSYNEQFF. The CDR3 DNA reads TGTGCCAGCAGTACCCCTAGCTCCTACAATGAGCAGTTCTTC. The whole variable domain, filled in from reference TRBV28 and TRBJ2-1, reads DVKVTQSSRYLVKRTGEKVFLECVQDMDHENMFWYRQDPGLGLRLIYFSYDVKMKEKGDIPEGYSVSREKKERFSLILESASTNQTSMYLCASSTPSSYNEQFFGPGTRLTVL.